Following are 28 T cell receptor beta chains from one sample sequenced in a study of response to subunit inactivated influenza vaccine. TCRdb reprocessed the RT-PCR reads via MiXCR and lists one record per CDR3 protein. The table lists fewer than 700,000 distinct CDR3 sequences, roughly 13% of them singletons. The sequencing used PBMCs from blood, collected more than 35 days after vaccination. The receptor source for this set is a man aged 50 to 60 who received an inactivated influenza vaccine.

This clonotype was counted only a few times. The chain has TRBV7-2 and TRBJ2-1; D may be TRBD2 (6 bases). Germline V gives CDR1 SGHTA, CDR2 FQGNSA. V lost 0 bases and J 0 bases, leaving 9 bases between the germline ends. The CDR3 loop spans 16 amino acids. CDR3 amino acids: CASSLAGTFSYNEQFF. The CDR3 DNA follows: TGTGCCAGCAGCTTAGCCGGGACTTTCTCCTACAATGAGCAGTTCTTC.

This clonotype appeared a few times. This chain links TRBV6-1 with TRBJ2-5, with 8 bases identical to TRBD2. V lost 4 bases to trimming and J lost 5 bases; unmatched junction nucleotides: 9. The CDR3 spans 15 residues. Germline loops: CDR1 MNHNS, CDR2 SASEGT. CDR3 in DNA: TGTGCCAGCAGTGGCGGGGGGAAAAGGAGCGAGACCCAGTACTTC. Translation gives CASSGGGKRSETQYF.

The chain couples TRBV14 to TRBJ2-7; 11 bases are a match to TRBD1. Trimming took 0 bases from V and 5 from J; bases not matched to a gene: 9. Germline V lookup: CDR1 SGHDN, CDR2 FVKESK. This CDR3 region has 17 residues. The CDR3 protein is CASSQDWYRTGGDEQYF. The CDR3 DNA reads TGTGCCAGCAGCCAAGATTGGTATAGGACAGGGGGCGACGAGCAGTACTTC. Complete variable domain (other parts from reference TRBV14 and TRBJ2-7): EAGVTQFPSHSVIEKGQTVTLRCDPISGHDNLYWYRRVMGKEIKFLLHFVKESKQDESGMPNNRFLAERTGGTYSTLKVQPAELEDSGVYFCASSQDWYRTGGDEQYFGPGTRLTVT.

This clonotype was observed a handful of times. The chain is built from TRBV7-2 and TRBJ2-1; a possible D gene is TRBD1 (6 bases). CDR1 SGHTA and CDR2 FQGNSA come from the germline V gene. The V gene lost 4 bases and the J gene lost 0 bases, with 13 bases spanning the gap. The CDR3 length is 16 residues. CDR3 in DNA: TGTGCCAGCAGCTCGACCGGGACAAGCTCCTACAATGAGCAGTTCTTC. Protein: CASSSTGTSSYNEQFF.

The chain uses TRBV4-2 and TRBJ2-2; possibly TRBD1 or TRBD2 for D (6 bases each). The germline gives CDR1 LGHNA, CDR2 YNFKEQ. The V end lost 0 bases, the J end lost 5 bases, and 10 bases lay between the germline ends. There are 15 residues in the CDR3. CDR3 protein: CASSQEGGQTGELFF. The CDR3 bases are TGTGCCAGCAGCCAAGAGGGGGGACAAACCGGGGAGCTGTTTTTT.

There are many counts of this clonotype. The chain has TRBV7-7 and TRBJ2-3; no reliable D call. Trimming stripped 1 base from V and 4 bases from J, with 6 bases between. Germline V gives CDR1 SSHAT, CDR2 FNYEAQ (reference sequence). The CDR3 length is 13 residues. For the CDR3, the DNA is TGTGCCAGCAGCTTAGGGATGTCAGATACGCAGTATTTT. Translated: CASSLGMSDTQYF.

The chain carries TRBV11-3 and TRBJ2-1, with no clear D. The germline V and J ends were trimmed by 3 bases and 6 bases, with 15 bases remaining between them. The CDR3 has 15 residues. Germline V lookup: CDR1 SGHNT, CDR2 YENEEA. The CDR3 reads CASSFNVARRNEQFF. In DNA form, the CDR3 reads TGTGCCAGCAGCTTCAATGTAGCACGGCGCAATGAGCAGTTCTTC.

The chain employs TRBV6-7 and TRBJ1-5, with D possibly being TRBD1 (5 bases). TRBV6-7 is classed as an ORF, of uncertain function. The V end was cut by 0 bases, the J end by 0 bases, with 15 bases between. The length of the CDR3 is 18 residues. CDR3 DNA: TGTGCCAGCAGTTACTCGCTTCAGTCGGGGGATAGCAATCAGCCCCAGCATTTT. Amino acids: CASSYSLQSGDSNQPQHF.

The rearrangement uses TRBV2 and TRBJ2-7; D is possibly TRBD1 or TRBD2 (5 bases each). Trimming left V 8 bases short and J 5 bases short, with 16 bases between. Germline values: CDR1 SNHLY, CDR2 FYNNEI. This CDR3 region has 13 residues. The CDR3 DNA is TGTGCCAGCGCTGAATGGGGGAACCACGAGCAGTACTTC. Translation: CASAEWGNHEQYF.

The gene calls are TRBV5-1 and TRBJ2-5, with D possibly being TRBD1 (6 bases). The V end lost 4 bases, the J end lost 0 bases, and 7 bases lay between the germline ends. There are 13 residues in the CDR3. Germline V gene sequence: CDR1 SGHRS, CDR2 YFSETQ. This CDR3 reads CASSNRDQETQYF. Written as DNA, the CDR3 is TGCGCCAGCAGCAACAGGGACCAAGAGACCCAGTACTTC.

This clonotype has a handful of counts. V and J are TRBV6-1 and TRBJ2-2; perhaps D is TRBD1 or TRBD2 (6 bases each). V gave up 8 bases and J gave up 0 bases, with 13 bases separating them. Germline V lookup: CDR1 MNHNS, CDR2 SASEGT. CDR3 size: 15 residues. This CDR3 reads CASRVEGANTGELFF. As DNA, the CDR3 is TGTGCCAGCCGGGTGGAGGGGGCGAACACCGGGGAGCTGTTTTTT.

This clonotype was recorded at least ten times. The chain recombines TRBV29-1 with TRBJ2-3; TRBD1 aligns across 8 bases. V trimming: 4 bases; J trimming: 5 bases; junction bases outside the gene matches: 17. CDR1 and CDR2 from the germline V gene are SQVTM and ANQGSEA. This CDR3 has 17 amino acids. DNA for the CDR3: TGCAGCGTTGGAGCAGGTCCAGGGGGCAGTGGCGTAGATACGCAGTATTTT. As protein: CSVGAGPGGSGVDTQYF.

This clonotype appeared a few times. The chain recombines TRBV5-1 with TRBJ1-6; a possible D gene is TRBD1 (6 bases). The V gene's germline CDR1 is SGHRS and CDR2 YFSETQ. The ends were cut back, 0 bases at V and 9 bases at J, with 13 bases in the middle. The CDR3 has 15 residues. This chain's CDR3 is CASSLDLGAGSPLHF. Written as DNA, the CDR3 is TGCGCCAGCAGCTTGGATCTGGGGGCTGGTTCACCCCTCCACTTT.

This clonotype was counted only a few times. The rearrangement uses TRBV6-5 and TRBJ1-2, with TRBD1 as a possible D gene (5 bases). CDR1 MNHEY and CDR2 SVGAGI come from the germline V gene. The CDR3 runs 14 residues. V lost 0 bases to trimming and J lost 5 bases, with 10 bases between them. The CDR3 bases are TGTGCCAGCAGTTACTCGAAGACAGCTTATGGCTACACCTTC. Translation: CASSYSKTAYGYTF.

This clonotype occurred many times. The rearrangement links TRBV12-3 or TRBV12-4 to TRBJ2-3; D perhaps matches TRBD2 (5 bases). The CDR3 contains 13 residues. V lost 4 bases to trimming and J lost 3 bases, with 8 bases between them. CDR3 region: CASSSGETDTQYF. CDR3 DNA sequence: TGTGCCAGCAGTTCCGGGGAGACAGATACGCAGTATTTT.

This sequence joins TRBV6-1 and TRBJ1-5, with D unresolved. The V and J ends lost 3 bases and 1 base respectively, with 7 bases between them. The germline gives CDR1 MNHNS, CDR2 SASEGT. The CDR3 loop spans 14 amino acids. CDR3 in DNA: TGTGCCAGCAGTGAGTTGGGAAGCAATCAGCCCCAGCATTTT. Amino acids: CASSELGSNQPQHF.

This clonotype has a handful of counts. V usage is TRBV14 and J usage is TRBJ1-5, with a weak D call TRBD1 (5 bases). CDR1 and CDR2 (germline): SGHDN, FVKESK. V was clipped by 1 base and J by 4 bases, with 11 bases between them. The CDR3 is 15 amino acids. The CDR3 sequence: CASSQGGYGNQPQHF. The CDR3 region has the DNA TGTGCCAGCAGCCAAGGGGGGTATGGAAATCAGCCCCAGCATTTT.

This clonotype came up many times. V is TRBV7-8 and J is TRBJ1-5, with no clear D. V lost 2 bases, J lost 3 bases, and 5 bases lay in between. Germline loops: CDR1 SGHVS, CDR2 FQNEAQ. The CDR3 loop spans 13 amino acids. Here the CDR3 reads CASSLQPNQPQHF. The CDR3 DNA sequence: TGTGCCAGCAGCTTACAGCCCAATCAGCCCCAGCATTTT.

This clonotype was counted only a few times. The rearrangement uses TRBV6-1 and TRBJ2-3, with 11 bases lining up with TRBD2. With V trimmed by 6 bases and J by 1 base, 3 bases remained unmatched. The CDR3 runs to 15 residues. The germline CDR1 and CDR2 sequences are MNHNS and SASEGT. The CDR3, as DNA: TGTGCCAGCAGACCACTAGCGGGGGGCACAGATACGCAGTATTTT. It is translated as CASRPLAGGTDTQYF.

The chain is built from TRBV29-1 and TRBJ2-6; D call uncertain. V was clipped by 7 bases and J by 0 bases, with 7 bases between them. Germline CDR1 and CDR2: SQVTM and ANQGSEA. The CDR3 contains 13 residues. The DNA of the CDR3 is TGCAGCGCCGGAACCTCTGGGGCCAACGTCCTGACTTTC. Its protein is CSAGTSGANVLTF.

This chain uses TRBV6-5 with TRBJ2-1; 12 bases agree with TRBD2. Germline V gives CDR1 MNHEY, CDR2 SVGAGI. The CDR3 covers 16 residues. The V and J ends lost 2 bases and 5 bases, in that order; junction bases with no gene match: 4. The CDR3 bases are TGTGCCAGCAGTTACGACGGACTAGCGGGACACAATGAGCAGTTCTTC. Protein product: CASSYDGLAGHNEQFF.

This clonotype was counted a few times. V gene TRBV7-8 combines with J gene TRBJ1-1; D is undetermined. This CDR3 comprises 16 residues. The V end was cut by 6 bases, the J end by 3 bases, with 20 bases between. CDR1 is SGHVS and CDR2 is FQNEAQ in the germline V gene. CDR3 sequence: CASRLTSEGRDTEAFF. CDR3 DNA: TGTGCCAGCAGATTAACAAGCGAGGGTCGAGACACTGAAGCTTTCTTT.

The J gene is TRBJ2-4, the V gene TRBV10-3; no clear D gene. This CDR3 has 14 residues. V shed 6 bases and J shed 0 bases, with 9 bases lying between them. Germline loops: CDR1 ENHRY, CDR2 SYGVKD. The CDR3 reads CAIRQVLAKNIQYF. As DNA, the CDR3 is TGTGCCATCAGGCAGGTTCTAGCCAAAAACATTCAGTACTTC.

The chain recombines TRBV5-1 with TRBJ2-3; 8 bases are a match to TRBD1. From germline, CDR1 is SGHRS and CDR2 YFSETQ. V trimming: 1 base; J trimming: 3 bases; junction bases outside the gene matches: 7. The CDR3 spans 16 residues. The CDR3 bases are TGCGCCAGCAGCTTGCAGGGGGCGGCTAGTACAGATACGCAGTATTTT. It codes for CASSLQGAASTDTQYF.

V usage is TRBV5-1 and J usage is TRBJ2-7; 8 nucleotides align to TRBD2. Germline CDR1 and CDR2: SGHRS and YFSETQ. CDR3 length: 17 amino acids. V lost 1 base and J lost 2; bases outside the gene matches: 11. DNA of the CDR3: TGCGCCAGCAGCTTGTCCCGGGAGGGAGGTAGCACCTACGAGCAGTACTTC. It yields the protein CASSLSREGGSTYEQYF.

As DNA, the CDR3 is TGCGCCAGCAGCATTGCTAGCGGGGCTTACGAGCAGTACTTC. Translated, it gives CASSIASGAYEQYF. J is TRBJ2-7 and V is TRBV4-1; 9 nucleotides match TRBD2. This CDR3 is 14 amino acids long. Germline CDR1 and CDR2: MGHRA and YSYEKL. Trimming cost V 5 bases and J 4 bases; bases outside gene matches: 6.

V gene TRBV12-3 or TRBV12-4 combines with J gene TRBJ2-7; TRBD1 agrees at 9 bases. The CDR3 covers 12 residues. Unmatched junction bases numbered 4, after V lost 8 bases and J lost 5 bases. The CDR3 region is CASGTGWNEQYF. CDR3 DNA: TGTGCCAGCGGGACAGGGTGGAACGAGCAGTACTTC.

This clonotype came up a few times. This chain uses TRBV2 with TRBJ2-1, with 10 nucleotides matching TRBD2. The ends lost 5 bases at V and 5 bases at J; junction bases unmatched: 6. The CDR3 length is 15 residues. Germline values: CDR1 SNHLY, CDR2 FYNNEI. The CDR3 protein is CASSLAGGSNNEQFF. DNA for the CDR3: TGTGCCAGCAGTTTAGCGGGAGGAAGCAACAATGAGCAGTTCTTC.